This T cell receptor (beta chain) comes out of a study of vaccination effects on CD4 cells after COVID-19. Germline CDR1 is ENHRY and CDR2 is SYGVKD. V was clipped by 11 bases and J by 1 base, with 15 bases between them. The CDR3 loop spans 13 amino acids. Points on this clone: As yet, its antigen is unknown.

Antigen-specific CD4+ T cell clonotypes were called by their expansion after viral peptide-pool culture in ViraFEST. Subsequent to about 10 days of culture, CD4+ T cells were isolated. Everyone in the study got two shots of either the BNT162b2 or mRNA-1273 vaccine. IL-2 medium took the place of half the medium on both days 3 and 7. Assay: immunoSEQ multiplex PCR; the TCRdb copy retains only in-frame clones and omits some. The sample consists of fewer than 25,000 clones, around 70% of them appearing once. Study-level findings and limits: After vaccination, at late timepoints, clones induced by infection and by vaccine contracted markedly.

V is TRBV10-3 and J is TRBJ2-7; D is possibly TRBD2 (6 bases). This specimen consisted of CD4+ T cells from PBMCs cultured with SARS-CoV-2 spike peptides, obtained after COVID-19 vaccination. The clonotype originates from a human donor who received a COVID-19 vaccine. DNA of the CDR3: TGTGCCGCGGGACCTAGGGAATCCTACGAGCAGTACTTC. Translating gives CAAGPRESYEQYF.